The entry that follows covers one T cell receptor beta chain sequence. Its antigen remains unidentified. Relapse was seen in all patients after autologous stem cell transplantation, and brentuximab vedotin exposure was variable. Relapsed/refractory classical Hodgkin lymphoma patients had complete, partial or progressive responses. CDR1 and CDR2 (germline): KGHSH, LQKENI. Trimming took 5 bases from V and 5 from J, leaving 18 bases between them. CDR3 size: 15 residues. The method was immunoSEQ multiplex PCR; TCRdb's version includes in-frame clones alone and lacks a portion of them. The sample lists under 95,000 clones, 93% occurring once. The data belong to a study of PD-1 blockade in classical Hodgkin lymphoma. Broader study findings: A reduction in baseline TCR diversity was reportedly seen in newly diagnosed patients relative to healthy donors. What caused the repertoire differences, perhaps disease activity or prior therapy, remains undefined. CD8+ TCR diversity did not rise significantly by C4D1, unlike CD4+.

The sample here was peripheral blood mononuclear cells (PBMCs), taken at baseline. The chain has TRBV18 and TRBJ2-5; D gene unclear. This sequence originates from a human donor with classical Hodgkin lymphoma. The CDR3 loop reads CASSSGSLIRETQYF. CDR3 DNA: TGTGCCAGCTCATCCGGTAGTCTCATCCGGGAGACCCAGTACTTC.